These 9 T cell receptor beta chains were sequenced from one sample in a study of T cells expressing NK-cell markers. Following a re-call of the 5' RACE reads, TCRdb has one entry per CDR3 protein and lacks DNA. Its listing shows about 460,000 distinct CDR3 sequences. The sequencing sample was made of blood T cells: a sorted CD56 or NKG2C T cell subset, CD4+ or CD8+ T cells, or bulk PBMC T cells (not recorded which). Receptors were obtained from a woman between 50 and 59 years old in good health.

The V gene is TRBV11-1, the J gene TRBJ2-1; TCRdb picks TRBD2, but there is no DNA to check that call. Germline CDR1 is SGHAT and CDR2 is FQDESV (reference sequence). This CDR3 comprises 17 residues. CDR3 sequence: CASSHPGTSGSSNEQFF.

J is TRBJ2-1 and V is TRBV12-3 or TRBV12-4; the D call of TRBD2 rests on TCRdb alone, since no DNA is present to check it. The CDR3 has 14 residues. CDR3 sequence: CASTRSGSHNEQFF.

The rearrangement uses TRBV11-2 and TRBJ2-1. The CDR3 runs 15 residues. Per the germline V gene, CDR1 is SGHAT and CDR2 is FQNNGV. CDR3 residues: CASSLIGSWTNEQFF.

The chain uses TRBV4-1 and TRBJ2-1; TCRdb outputs TRBD1, but without DNA this stays unchecked. The CDR3 sequence is 16 residues long. Germline V CDR1 and CDR2: MGHRA, YSYEKL. The CDR3 spells CASSQAPGFVHNEQFF.

V gene TRBV11-3 combines with J gene TRBJ2-2. Germline values: CDR1 SGHNT, CDR2 YENEEA. The CDR3 runs 14 residues. The CDR3 loop is CASSLTRSTGELFF.

The rearrangement links TRBV5-1 to TRBJ2-1; TCRdb calls TRBD1, which cannot be checked without DNA. Germline values: CDR1 SGHRS, CDR2 YFSETQ. The CDR3 sequence is 16 residues long. This chain's CDR3 is CASSLGGTGGLNEQFF.

CDR3 protein: CASSQAPTGYNEQFF. The rearrangement joins TRBV4-2 to TRBJ2-1; TCRdb lists TRBD1, though no DNA is available to test this call. Germline lookup yields CDR1 LGHNA and CDR2 YNFKEQ. The CDR3 spans 15 residues.

The chain employs TRBV12-3 or TRBV12-4 and TRBJ1-3. The CDR3 runs 16 residues. The CDR3 here is CASSLRTTGSGNTIYF.

The chain employs TRBV12-3 or TRBV12-4 and TRBJ1-1. The CDR3 is made up of 14 amino acids. CDR3 sequence: CASSSELGNTEAFF.